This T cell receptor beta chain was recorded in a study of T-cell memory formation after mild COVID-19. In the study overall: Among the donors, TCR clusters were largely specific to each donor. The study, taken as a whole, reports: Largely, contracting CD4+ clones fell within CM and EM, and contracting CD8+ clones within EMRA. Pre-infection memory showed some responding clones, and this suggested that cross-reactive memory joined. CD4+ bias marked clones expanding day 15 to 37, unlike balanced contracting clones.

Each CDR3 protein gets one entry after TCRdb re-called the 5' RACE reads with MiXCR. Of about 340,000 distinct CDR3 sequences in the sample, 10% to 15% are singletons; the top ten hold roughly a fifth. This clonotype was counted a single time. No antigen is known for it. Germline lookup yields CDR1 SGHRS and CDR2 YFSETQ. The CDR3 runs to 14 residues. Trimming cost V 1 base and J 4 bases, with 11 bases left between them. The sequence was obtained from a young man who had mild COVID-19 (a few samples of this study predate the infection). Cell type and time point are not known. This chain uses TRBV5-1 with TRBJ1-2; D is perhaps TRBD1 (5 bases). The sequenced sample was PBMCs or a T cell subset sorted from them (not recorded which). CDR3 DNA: TGCGCCAGCAGCTTGTTAACAGGCCCCTATGGCTACACCTTC. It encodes CASSLLTGPYGYTF.